This note documents a single TCR beta chain sequence. The germline V gene encodes CDR1 MNHEY and CDR2 SVGAGI. V lost 6 bases to trimming and J lost 2 bases; unmatched junction nucleotides: 4. This CDR3 has 14 amino acids. The data belong to a study of blood T cell repertoires in COVID-19. Study context: There were acute and convalescent COVID-19 samples, and they came from the United States, Italy and Spain. PBMCs, B-cell-depleted T cells, or T cells provided the cDNA or gDNA that made up the material.

Clones were read by immunoSEQ multiplex PCR, and TCRdb kept only the in-frame ones, dropping some. The sample consists of tens of thousands of clones, 82% of them appearing once. Material: peripheral blood. The chain recombines TRBV6-5 with TRBJ2-7; 10 bases match TRBD1. The origin of this receptor is a woman aged 60-70 years with acute or convalescent COVID-19. The DNA for the CDR3 is TGTGCCAGCAGAACCGGGACAGGGGCCTACGAGCAGTACTTC. It is translated as CASRTGTGAYEQYF.